The present entry profiles one T cell receptor (beta chain) with its context. Its antigen is unknown. V dropped 0 bases and J dropped 1; count of bases not matched to a gene: 2. This CDR3 region has 15 residues. Germline V gene sequence: CDR1 SGHNT, CDR2 YYREEE (reference sequence). Assay: immunoSEQ multiplex PCR; the TCRdb copy retains only in-frame clones and omits some. The data contain about 94,000 clones, roughly 85% of them singletons. The sample originates from a study of T cell responses to AZD1222 COVID-19 vaccine. General observations from the study: At baseline, just five to seven AZD1222 recipients tested seropositive. Rises in breadth and depth of Spike-specific TCRs came after two AZD1222 doses. The CD4 TCRs associated with vaccination extended across spike and predominated at 160-218 and 743-854. Clonal diversity may have been underestimated in mostly white British donors.

The sequencing here drew on peripheral blood, taken 28 days after the second AZD1222 dose. The clonotype comes from an adult who received the AZD1222 COVID-19 vaccine. The V gene is TRBV5-4, the J gene TRBJ2-3; 7 bases line up with TRBD2. Written as DNA, the CDR3 is TGTGCCAGCAGCTTGGATCTAGCGGGCACAGATACGCAGTATTTT. This codes for CASSLDLAGTDTQYF.